This T cell receptor (beta chain) appears in the sequencing data of a study of tumor-infiltrating lymphocytes in oesophageal squamous cell carcinoma. TCRdb analysed the PCR reads with MiXCR anew, one entry per CDR3 protein. The table lists some 5,700 distinct CDR3 sequences, roughly 15% of them singletons. In its sample, this clonotype was seen many times. This receptor was obtained from a male donor with esophageal squamous cell carcinoma. Material: normal esophageal tissue next to the tumor.

The CDR3 protein is CSASTSGQETQYF. The CDR3 nucleotides are TGCAGTGCTAGCACTAGCGGGCAAGAGACCCAGTACTTC. The chain has TRBV20-1 and TRBJ2-5, with 9 bases aligning to TRBD2. The CDR3 consists of 13 residues. Germline V gene lookup returns CDR1 DFQATT and CDR2 SNEGSKA (reference sequence). Unmatched junction bases numbered 1, after V lost 3 bases and J lost 2 bases.